Sequencing of this TCR beta chain was carried out in a study of control samples from healthy donors and cancer patients. Data came from immunoSEQ multiplex PCR; TCRdb stores just in-frame clones and leaves some out. Of approximately 170,000 clones detected, approximately 90% appear once; the ten largest clones hold 1.3% to 1.5%. Germline assignment: CDR1 MNHEY and CDR2 SMNVEV (reference sequence). CDR3 length: 14 residues. V gave up 6 bases and J gave up 3 bases, with 15 bases separating them. The clonotype originates from a man younger than 40 in good health. This chain connects TRBV27 to TRBJ2-7; no firm D call. The source material was blood. The CDR3 DNA reads TGTGCCAGCAGGACCCCAGAGGTCAGCTACGAGCAGTACTTC. Its protein is CASRTPEVSYEQYF.